This is a list of T cell receptor beta chains from one sample in a study of control samples from healthy donors and cancer patients. Profiling relied on immunoSEQ multiplex PCR, and the TCRdb table lists in-frame clones only, not all of them. The table lists about 55,000 clones, roughly 87% of them singletons. Sequencing was done on a sample of blood. These receptors all stem from a man aged 45 to 65 in good health. Each CDR3 is given with its conserved first and last residue. Fields, in order: V gene, J gene, clone size, D gene, CDR3 DNA, CDR3 protein. D genes are given only for firm matches. Not all rows give a size; the values are once, few, many and, for expanded clones, a class.

>TRBV6-2/TRBV6-3|TRBJ2-5|once|.
TGTGCCAGCAGTTACGACTCAAAGGGCCAAGAGACCCAGTACTTC
CASSYDSKGQETQYF
>TRBV6-5|TRBJ1-5|.|.
TGTGCCAGCAATAGGTTGGGGGGCGGTCAGCCCCAGCATTTT
CASNRLGGGQPQHF
>TRBV2|TRBJ2-3|.|.
TGTGCCAGCGCAGGGGATTTCACAGATACGCAGTATTTT
CASAGDFTDTQYF
>TRBV27|TRBJ2-2|.|.
TGTGCCAGCAGTTTATCGATCCCCGGGGAGCTGTTTTTT
CASSLSIPGELFF
>TRBV19|TRBJ2-7|.|TRBD2
TGTGCCAGCCGAAACCCGACTAGCGGGAGGGCCGAGGAGCAGTACTTC
CASRNPTSGRAEEQYF
>TRBV28|TRBJ1-2|.|.
TGTGCCAGCCGTTCAGACGTCTATGGCTACACCTTC
CASRSDVYGYTF
>TRBV28|TRBJ2-5|.|TRBD1
TGTGCCAGCAGTTTAGAGGGGACAGGGCCCAGGACCCAGTACTTC
CASSLEGTGPRTQYF
>TRBV20-1|TRBJ2-7|.|.
TGCAGTGCTAAACAGGGCTACGAGCAGTACTTC
CSAKQGYEQYF
>TRBV6-2/TRBV6-3|TRBJ1-1|once|TRBD1
TGTGCCAGCAGATACAGGGGATTCAACACTGAAGCTTTCTTT
CASRYRGFNTEAFF
>TRBV4-3|TRBJ2-3|.|TRBD2
TGCGCCAGCAGCCAAGATCGGACTAGCGGGCTTAGCACAGATACGCAGTATTTT
CASSQDRTSGLSTDTQYF
>TRBV4-3|TRBJ1-6|.|TRBD1
TGCGCCAGCAGCCAGGCGACAGGGCTCGGTTCACCCCTCCACTTT
CASSQATGLGSPLHF
>TRBV11-2|TRBJ1-1|.|.
TGTGCCAGCAGCTTGGGTGGCCTTGGGGCTTTCTTT
CASSLGGLGAFF
>TRBV11-3|TRBJ2-3|.|.
TGTGCCAGCAGCTCTACAGAGTTTGATACGCAGTATTTT
CASSSTEFDTQYF
>TRBV27|TRBJ2-3|.|.
TGTGCCAGCAGGACGGGAAGCACAGATACGCAGTATTTT
CASRTGSTDTQYF
>TRBV29-1|TRBJ2-7|.|TRBD2
TGCAGCGTTGGCGTCCTAGCGGGGGGCGAGCAGTACTTC
CSVGVLAGGEQYF
>TRBV28|TRBJ2-3|.|TRBD2
TGTGCCAGCAGTCCCCTAGCGGGGGTCACAGATACGCAGTATTTT
CASSPLAGVTDTQYF
>TRBV7-9|TRBJ2-2|.|.
TGTGCCAGCAGCCCGGTAGGGGACCGCACCGGGGAGCTGTTTTTT
CASSPVGDRTGELFF
>TRBV2|TRBJ1-1|once|.
TGTGCCAGCAGTGTTGAGGGAACTGAAGCTTTCTTT
CASSVEGTEAFF
>TRBV29-1|TRBJ2-7|.|TRBD2
TGCAGCGTTGAACTACTAGCGGGAGTGCACTACTCCTACGAGCAGTACTTC
CSVELLAGVHYSYEQYF
>TRBV3-1/TRBV3-2|TRBJ2-3|few|.
TGTGCCAGCAGCCAAGAAAGTGGGACCGGGGGAGATACGCAGTATTTT
CASSQESGTGGDTQYF
>TRBV2|TRBJ1-1|.|.
TGTGCCAGCAGTGAAAATCTAGCGGTGAACACTGAAGCTTTCTTT
CASSENLAVNTEAFF
>TRBV28|TRBJ2-7|.|TRBD1
TGTGCCAGCAGCTCCCCGACCGGGACAGGATTTCTCTACGAGCAGTACTTC
CASSSPTGTGFLYEQYF
>TRBV6-5|TRBJ1-5|.|.
TGTGCCAGCAGTCCCGTTCAGCCCCAGCATTTT
CASSPVQPQHF
>TRBV6-6|TRBJ2-7|.|.
TGTGCCAGCCATGGTGGGACTCAACTCCTACGCGAGCAGTACTTC
CASHGGTQLLREQYF
>TRBV15|TRBJ1-5|.|.
TGTGCCACCAGCAGAGACAGGGACAATCAGCCCCAGCATTTT
CATSRDRDNQPQHF
>TRBV19|TRBJ2-1|once|TRBD2
TGTGCCAGTAGTTTCCTAGCGGGGGTGTACAATGAGCAGTTCTTC
CASSFLAGVYNEQFF
>TRBV19|TRBJ2-2|.|.
TGTGCCAGTAGTATAGGCCCTTTAAAAGGGGGGATGGGCACCGGGGAGCTGTTTTTT
CASSIGPLKGGMGTGELFF
>TRBV23-1|TRBJ1-2|.|.
TGCGCCAGCAGTCATCACCAGGGAGTACATGGCTACACCTTC
CASSHHQGVHGYTF
>TRBV7-2|TRBJ2-5|.|TRBD1
TGTGCCAGCAGCTCACCAACAGGGGGCTGGGGGGAGACCCAGTACTTC
CASSSPTGGWGETQYF
>TRBV3-1/TRBV3-2|TRBJ2-3|.|.
TGTGCCAGCAGCCTAGAAAGGGGGGGGACAGATACGCAGTATTTT
CASSLERGGTDTQYF
>TRBV27|TRBJ2-3|.|TRBD2
TGTGCCAGCAGTTTTCTTATCTCCGGGACTAGCGGTGCCCGCACAGATACGCAGTATTTT
CASSFLISGTSGARTDTQYF
>TRBV6-2/TRBV6-3|TRBJ1-3|.|.
TGTGCCAGCAGTTACATCGTAGGGGGATACTCTGGAAACACCATATATTTT
CASSYIVGGYSGNTIYF